These T cell receptor beta chains were read from a single sample in a study of T cells after yellow fever vaccination. One entry per CDR3 protein results from TCRdb running MiXCR on the 5' RACE reads. The sample lists a few hundred thousand distinct CDR3 sequences, 6.8% occurring once. The material was PBMCs, obtained roughly 45 days after the first yellow fever vaccination. The source is a young man who received the YFV17D yellow fever vaccine. The CDR3 runs from the conserved cysteine through the conserved F or W. A D gene is named only where the DNA matches it firmly. For some rows the clone size is stated as once, few or many, or as a class when expanded; others skip it.

d_gene: TRBD1; v_gene: TRBV6-2/TRBV6-3; j_gene: TRBJ2-6; abundance: .; CDR3nt: TGTGCCAGCAGTTACTCGACAGGGGTGGCCAACGTCCTGACTTTC; CDR3aa: CASSYSTGVANVLTF
d_gene: .; v_gene: TRBV6-2/TRBV6-3; j_gene: TRBJ2-5; abundance: few; CDR3nt: TGTGCCGGTTCGTGGGGCCAAGAGACCCAGTACTTC; CDR3aa: CAGSWGQETQYF
d_gene: TRBD2; v_gene: TRBV6-5; j_gene: TRBJ2-1; abundance: .; CDR3nt: TGTGCCAGCATTTCAACCTCGGGACTAGCGGGGGGCTGGAAGCAGTTCTTC; CDR3aa: CASISTSGLAGGWKQFF
d_gene: TRBD2; v_gene: TRBV20-1; j_gene: TRBJ2-3; abundance: .; CDR3nt: TGCAGTGCCCCTATAGCGGGGGCGAAAGATACGCAGTATTTT; CDR3aa: CSAPIAGAKDTQYF
d_gene: TRBD1; v_gene: TRBV20-1; j_gene: TRBJ1-4; abundance: .; CDR3nt: TGCAGCGCAGTCCCGGGACAGGCCCGCGATGAAAAACTGTTTTTT; CDR3aa: CSAVPGQARDEKLFF
d_gene: TRBD2; v_gene: TRBV18; j_gene: TRBJ2-1; abundance: many; CDR3nt: TGTGCCAGCTCACCATCTAGCGGGGGAGACAATGAGCAGTTCTTC; CDR3aa: CASSPSSGGDNEQFF
d_gene: TRBD2; v_gene: TRBV7-9; j_gene: TRBJ2-5; abundance: .; CDR3nt: TGTGCCAGCAGCTTCGCTAGCGGGGTCCAAGAGACCCAGTACTTC; CDR3aa: CASSFASGVQETQYF
d_gene: TRBD1; v_gene: TRBV29-1; j_gene: TRBJ1-2; abundance: .; CDR3nt: TGCAGCGTTAAAGGGACAGGCCCTTCCTATGGCTACACCTTC; CDR3aa: CSVKGTGPSYGYTF
d_gene: .; v_gene: TRBV9; j_gene: TRBJ2-5; abundance: few; CDR3nt: TGTGCCAGCAGCGTAGGTGCGGGGGCCCTTCGGGCGGAGACCCAGTACTTC; CDR3aa: CASSVGAGALRAETQYF
d_gene: TRBD2; v_gene: TRBV5-1; j_gene: TRBJ2-1; abundance: many; CDR3nt: TGCGCCAGCAGCAAGGTAGCGGGGGCCTCCTACAATGAGCAGTTCTTC; CDR3aa: CASSKVAGASYNEQFF
d_gene: .; v_gene: TRBV20-1; j_gene: TRBJ2-3; abundance: .; CDR3nt: TGCTGTGCCCCCCACCTGATCGGGGCGGGGTTCCTCGATACGCAGTATTTT; CDR3aa: CCAPHLIGAGFLDTQYF
d_gene: .; v_gene: TRBV5-5; j_gene: TRBJ2-7; abundance: .; CDR3nt: TGTGCCAGCAGCTTGCACCCCGACATTTCCTACGAGCAGTACTTC; CDR3aa: CASSLHPDISYEQYF